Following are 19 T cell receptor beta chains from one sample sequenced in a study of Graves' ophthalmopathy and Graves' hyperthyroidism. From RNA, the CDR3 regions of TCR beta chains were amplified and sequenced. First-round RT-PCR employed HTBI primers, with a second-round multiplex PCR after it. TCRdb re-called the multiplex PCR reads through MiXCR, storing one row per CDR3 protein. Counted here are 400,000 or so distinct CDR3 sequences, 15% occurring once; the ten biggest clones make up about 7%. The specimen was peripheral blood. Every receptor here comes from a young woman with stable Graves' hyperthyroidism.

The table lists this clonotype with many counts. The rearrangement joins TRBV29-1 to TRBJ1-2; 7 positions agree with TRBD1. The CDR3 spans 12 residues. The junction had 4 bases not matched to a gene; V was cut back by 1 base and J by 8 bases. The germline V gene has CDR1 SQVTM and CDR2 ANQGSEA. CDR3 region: CSVEGQGEGYTF. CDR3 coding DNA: TGCAGCGTTGAAGGACAGGGAGAGGGCTACACCTTC.

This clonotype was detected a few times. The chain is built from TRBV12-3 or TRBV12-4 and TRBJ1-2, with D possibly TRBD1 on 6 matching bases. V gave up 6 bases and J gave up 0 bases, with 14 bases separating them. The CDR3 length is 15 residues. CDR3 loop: CASSLRGVPNYGYTF. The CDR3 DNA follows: TGTGCCAGCAGCCTTAGGGGGGTCCCTAACTATGGCTACACCTTC.

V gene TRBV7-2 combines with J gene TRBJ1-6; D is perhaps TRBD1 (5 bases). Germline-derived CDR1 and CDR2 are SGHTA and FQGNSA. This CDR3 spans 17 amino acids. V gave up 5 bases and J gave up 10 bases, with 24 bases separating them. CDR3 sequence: CASSLTGTSLSMSPLHF. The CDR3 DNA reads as TGTGCCAGCAGCCTGACCGGGACGTCCCTTTCAATGTCACCCCTCCACTTT.

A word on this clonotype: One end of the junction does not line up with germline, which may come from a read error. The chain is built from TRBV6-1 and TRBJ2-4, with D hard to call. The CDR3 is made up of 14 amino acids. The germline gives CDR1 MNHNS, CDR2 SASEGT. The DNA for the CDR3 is TGTGCCAGCAGTGAATTCTCCCCGTCCAGCATTAAGTACTTC. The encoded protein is CASSEFSPSSIKYF.

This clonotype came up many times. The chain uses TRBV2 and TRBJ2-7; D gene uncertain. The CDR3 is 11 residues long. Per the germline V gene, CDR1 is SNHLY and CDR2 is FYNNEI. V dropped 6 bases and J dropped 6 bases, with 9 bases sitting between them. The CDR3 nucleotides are TGTGCCAGCAGGGGAAGTGGCGAGCAGTACTTC. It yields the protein CASRGSGEQYF.

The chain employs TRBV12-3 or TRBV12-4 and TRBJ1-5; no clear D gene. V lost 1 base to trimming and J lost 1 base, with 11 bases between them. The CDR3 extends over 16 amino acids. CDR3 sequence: CASSLGVLRSNQPQHF. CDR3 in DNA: TGTGCCAGCAGTTTAGGGGTCCTGCGGAGCAATCAGCCCCAGCATTTT.

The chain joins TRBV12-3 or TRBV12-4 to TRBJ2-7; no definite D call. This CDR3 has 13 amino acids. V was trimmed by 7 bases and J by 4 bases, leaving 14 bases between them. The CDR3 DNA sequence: TGTGCCAGCACCCCCCGGGTCGGGTACGAGCAGTACTTC. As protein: CASTPRVGYEQYF.

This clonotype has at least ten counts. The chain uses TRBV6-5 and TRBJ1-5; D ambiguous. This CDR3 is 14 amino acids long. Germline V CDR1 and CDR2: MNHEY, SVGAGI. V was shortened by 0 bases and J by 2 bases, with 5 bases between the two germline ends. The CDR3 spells CASSYSIGNQPQHF. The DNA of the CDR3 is TGTGCCAGCAGTTACTCGATTGGCAATCAGCCCCAGCATTTT.

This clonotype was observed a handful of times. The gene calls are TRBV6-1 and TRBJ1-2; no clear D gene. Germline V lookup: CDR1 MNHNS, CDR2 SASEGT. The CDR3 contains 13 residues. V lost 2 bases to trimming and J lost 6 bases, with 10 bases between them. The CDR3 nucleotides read TGTGCCAGCAGTGAACGGAGGGCTAATGGCTACACCTTC. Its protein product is CASSERRANGYTF.

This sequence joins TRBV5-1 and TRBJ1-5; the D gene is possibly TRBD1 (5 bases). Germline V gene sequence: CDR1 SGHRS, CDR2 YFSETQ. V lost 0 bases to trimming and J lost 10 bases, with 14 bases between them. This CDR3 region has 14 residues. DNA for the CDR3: TGCGCCAGCAGCTTGGGGCAAGAGAGGGGCCCCCAGCATTTT. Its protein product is CASSLGQERGPQHF.

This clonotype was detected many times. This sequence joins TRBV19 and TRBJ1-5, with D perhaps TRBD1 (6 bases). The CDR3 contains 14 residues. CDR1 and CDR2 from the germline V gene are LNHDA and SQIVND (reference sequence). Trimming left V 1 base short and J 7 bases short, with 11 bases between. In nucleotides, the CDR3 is TGTGCCAGTAGTATAGCGACAGGTGGACAGCCCCAGCATTTT. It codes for CASSIATGGQPQHF.

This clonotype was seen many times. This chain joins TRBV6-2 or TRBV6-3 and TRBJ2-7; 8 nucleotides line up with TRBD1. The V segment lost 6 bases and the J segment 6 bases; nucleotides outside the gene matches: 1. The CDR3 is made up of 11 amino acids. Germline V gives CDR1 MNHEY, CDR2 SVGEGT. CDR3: CASRQGAEQYF. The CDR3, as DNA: TGTGCCAGCAGGCAGGGGGCCGAGCAGTACTTC.

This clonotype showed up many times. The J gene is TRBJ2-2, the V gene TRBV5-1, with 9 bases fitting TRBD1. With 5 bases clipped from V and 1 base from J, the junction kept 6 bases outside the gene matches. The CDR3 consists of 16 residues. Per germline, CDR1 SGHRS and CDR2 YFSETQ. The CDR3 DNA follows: TGCGCCAGCAGTCGAACAGGGGGCGAGAACACCGGGGAGCTGTTTTTT. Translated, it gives CASSRTGGENTGELFF.

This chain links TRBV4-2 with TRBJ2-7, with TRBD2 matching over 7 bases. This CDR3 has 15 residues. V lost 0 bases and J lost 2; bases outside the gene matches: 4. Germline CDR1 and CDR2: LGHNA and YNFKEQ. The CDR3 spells CASSQERGGAYEQYF. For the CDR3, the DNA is TGTGCCAGCAGCCAAGAGAGGGGAGGGGCCTACGAGCAGTACTTC.

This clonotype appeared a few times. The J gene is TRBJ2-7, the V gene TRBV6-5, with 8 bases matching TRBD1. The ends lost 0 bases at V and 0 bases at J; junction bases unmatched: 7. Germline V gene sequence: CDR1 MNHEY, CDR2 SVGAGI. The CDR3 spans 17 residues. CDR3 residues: CASSYSILGTGSYEQYF. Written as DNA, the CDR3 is TGTGCCAGCAGTTACTCTATTCTAGGGACAGGCTCCTACGAGCAGTACTTC.

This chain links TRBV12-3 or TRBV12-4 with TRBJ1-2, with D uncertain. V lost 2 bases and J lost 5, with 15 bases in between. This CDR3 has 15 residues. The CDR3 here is CASSLLARAQYGYTF. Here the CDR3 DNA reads TGTGCCAGCAGTTTACTCGCAAGAGCGCAGTATGGCTACACCTTC.

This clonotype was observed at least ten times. CDR3 nucleotide sequence: TGTGCCACCAGCAGAGCGGCCGGACCCTATGGCTACACCTTC. Its protein product is CATSRAAGPYGYTF. This chain uses TRBV15 with TRBJ1-2; D uncertain. The CDR3 is 14 residues long. With 1 base removed from V and 4 bases from J, the gap between germline ends came to 10 bases. The germline V gene encodes CDR1 LNHNV and CDR2 YYDKDF (reference sequence).

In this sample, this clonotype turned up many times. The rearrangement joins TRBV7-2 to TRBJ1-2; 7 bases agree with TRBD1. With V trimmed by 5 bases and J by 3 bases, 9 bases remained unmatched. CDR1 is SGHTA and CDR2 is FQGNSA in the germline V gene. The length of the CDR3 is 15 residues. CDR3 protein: CASSPQTGQHYGYTF. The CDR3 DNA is TGTGCCAGCAGCCCCCAGACGGGACAGCACTATGGCTACACCTTC.

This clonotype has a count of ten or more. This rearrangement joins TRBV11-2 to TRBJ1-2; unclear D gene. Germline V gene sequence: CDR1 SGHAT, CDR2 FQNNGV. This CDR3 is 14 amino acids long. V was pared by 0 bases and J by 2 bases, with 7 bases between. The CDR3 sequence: CASSLELSNYGYTF. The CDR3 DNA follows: TGTGCCAGCAGCTTAGAACTGTCAAACTATGGCTACACCTTC.